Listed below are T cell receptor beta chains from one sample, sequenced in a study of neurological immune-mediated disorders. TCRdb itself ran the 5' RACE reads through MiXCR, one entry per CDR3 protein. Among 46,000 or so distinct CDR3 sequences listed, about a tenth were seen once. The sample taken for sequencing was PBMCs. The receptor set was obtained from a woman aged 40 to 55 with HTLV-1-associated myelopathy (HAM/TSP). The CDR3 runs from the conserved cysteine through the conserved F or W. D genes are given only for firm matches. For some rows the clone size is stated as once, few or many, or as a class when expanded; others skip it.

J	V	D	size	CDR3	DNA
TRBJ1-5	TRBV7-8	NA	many	CASSTDRNQPQHF	TGTGCCAGCAGTACCGACCGCAATCAGCCCCAGCATTTT
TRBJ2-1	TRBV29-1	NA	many	CSVDGDNEQFF	TGCAGCGTTGACGGGGACAATGAGCAGTTCTTC
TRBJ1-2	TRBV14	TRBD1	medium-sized	CASSQGTGYGYTF	TGTGCCAGCAGCCAAGGGACAGGGTATGGCTACACCTTC
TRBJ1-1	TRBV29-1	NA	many	CSVEVGSEAFF	TGCAGCGTTGAGGTGGGGTCTGAAGCTTTCTTT
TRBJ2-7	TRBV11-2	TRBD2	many	CASSLRVAGGHEQYF	TGTGCCAGCAGCTTAAGGGTAGCGGGGGGGCACGAGCAGTACTTC
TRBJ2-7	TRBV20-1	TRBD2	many	CSAKTSGGQSPYEQYF	TGCAGTGCTAAGACTAGCGGGGGGCAGAGTCCCTACGAGCAGTACTTC
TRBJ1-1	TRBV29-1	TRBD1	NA	CSLIEGASTEAFF	TGCAGCCTCATAGAGGGGGCGTCCACTGAAGCTTTCTTT
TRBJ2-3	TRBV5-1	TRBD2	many	CASSLDSGGDTQYF	TGCGCCAGCAGCTTGGACAGCGGGGGGGATACGCAGTATTTT
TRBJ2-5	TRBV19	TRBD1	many	CASTTGQAKTQYF	TGTGCCAGTACAACGGGACAGGCAAAGACCCAGTACTTC
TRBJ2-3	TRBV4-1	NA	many	CASSQTTDTQYF	TGCGCCAGCAGTCAGACCACAGATACGCAGTATTTT
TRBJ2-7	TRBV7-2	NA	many	CPSSLWGETYEQYF	TGTCCCAGCAGCCTGTGGGGGGAAACCTACGAGCAGTACTTC
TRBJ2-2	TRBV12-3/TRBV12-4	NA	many	CASSEGGRFTGELFF	TGTGCCAGCTCGGAGGGGGGACGTTTCACCGGGGAGCTGTTTTTT
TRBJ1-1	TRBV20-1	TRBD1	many	CSAPGTGRTEAFF	TGCAGTGCTCCAGGGACAGGGCGGACTGAAGCTTTCTTT
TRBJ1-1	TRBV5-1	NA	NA	CASIKGTGNSEAFF	TGCGCCAGCATAAAGGGGACGGGCAACAGTGAAGCTTTCTTT
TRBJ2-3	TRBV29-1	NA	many	CSVEDQEGGTDTQYF	TGCAGCGTTGAAGATCAGGAGGGGGGCACAGATACGCAGTATTTT
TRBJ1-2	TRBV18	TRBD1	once	CASSPRDSHVPYGYTF	TGTGCCAGCTCACCTAGGGACAGTCATGTCCCGTATGGCTACACCTTC